This T cell receptor (beta chain) derives from a study of blood T cell repertoires in COVID-19. Overall study context: Sources were T cells, B-cell-depleted T cells, or PBMCs; the material itself was cDNA or gDNA.

This clone was found a few times. Sequenced by immunoSEQ multiplex PCR; TCRdb stores in-frame clones only, minus some. Here the sample spans some 200,000 clones, about 88% being singletons. Cohorts were assigned according to the clinical history that participants reported. Recovered participants had two consecutive negative NP/OP PCR tests, healthcare professional clearance, or symptom resolution. This CDR3 is 15 amino acids long. The sample was PBMCs or T cells enriched from blood (not recorded which). This chain joins TRBV21-1 and TRBJ2-7; the table's D gene call, TRBD2, was not cross checked with the DNA. TRBV21-1 is designated a pseudogene. The receptor comes from a woman younger than 45 who had recovered from COVID-19. The CDR3 DNA follows: TGTGCCAGCAGTAATCACCGGGTTGCGGCCTACGAGCAGTACTTC. Protein: CASSNHRVAAYEQYF.